Presented here are 4 T cell receptor beta chains from one specimen sequenced in a study of blood T cell repertoires in COVID-19. Using immunoSEQ multiplex PCR, the repertoire was profiled, and TCRdb retains in-frame clones only, with some absent. The sample includes tens of thousands of clones, around 80% of them seen just once. The specimen was peripheral blood. These TCRs come from a man aged 80 or over with active or convalescent COVID-19.

J is TRBJ2-7 and V is TRBV28, with a weak D call TRBD1 (7 bases). Germline CDR1 reads MDHEN; CDR2 reads SYDVKM. The V end was cut by 3 bases, the J end by 4 bases, with 16 bases between. The CDR3 loop spans 15 amino acids. For the CDR3, the DNA is TGTGCCAGCAGTTTTAGAGGCAGGGGGAGGTACGAGCAGTACTTC. It specifies CASSFRGRGRYEQYF. The variable domain in full, with the rest retrieved from reference TRBV28 and TRBJ2-7, is DVKVTQSSRYLVKRTGEKVFLECVQDMDHENMFWYRQDPGLGLRLIYFSYDVKMKEKGDIPEGYSVSREKKERFSLILESASTNQTSMYLCASSFRGRGRYEQYFGPGTRLTVT.

The gene calls are TRBV7-2 and TRBJ1-6; D not certain. This CDR3 comprises 13 residues. The germline V gene encodes CDR1 SGHTA and CDR2 FQGNSA. Trimming took off 6 bases at V and 8 bases at J, with 11 bases between the two ends. Here the CDR3 DNA reads TGTGCCAGCAGTTACAAACGGGATTCACCCCTCCACTTT. It translates to CASSYKRDSPLHF.

There are a few counts of this clone. The chain joins TRBV5-1 to TRBJ2-5; TRBD1 aligns across 10 bases. The CDR3 consists of 15 residues. CDR1 is SGHRS, CDR2 YFSETQ, per germline. Trimming at V came to 2 bases and at J to 5 bases, leaving 6 bases not matched to a gene. CDR3 in amino acids: CASSFTGTGEETQYF. In DNA, the CDR3 is TGCGCCAGCAGCTTTACCGGGACAGGGGAGGAGACCCAGTACTTC.

The chain uses TRBV28 and TRBJ2-3; 8 nucleotides agree with TRBD2. Unmatched junction bases numbered 7, after V lost 2 bases and J lost 3 bases. Germline lookup yields CDR1 MDHEN and CDR2 SYDVKM. This CDR3 region has 16 residues. The CDR3 loop reads CASSLLSGRGTDTQYF. The CDR3 DNA follows: TGTGCCAGCAGTTTACTGAGCGGGAGAGGTACAGATACGCAGTATTTT.